Listed below are T cell receptor beta chains from one sample, sequenced in a study of blood T cell repertoires in COVID-19. Here immunoSEQ multiplex PCR was the method, and the copy in TCRdb shows in-frame clones only, minus some. Of some 200,000 clones in the sample, about 85% were seen once. The source material was peripheral blood. These receptors were taken from a man over 45 who had recovered from COVID-19. Both conserved end residues are part of each CDR3. The D gene is left open where the match is weak. Clone size is not always given. Where it is, it says once, few, many or a class for expanded clones.

V gene	clone size	D gene	J gene	CDR3 DNA	CDR3 protein
TRBV5-1	few	NA	TRBJ2-3	TGCGCCAGCACCCCTTCCAGCACAGATACGCAGTATTTT	CASTPSSTDTQYF
TRBV4-2	NA	NA	TRBJ1-5	TGTGCCAGCAGCCAAGATTGGCGGTATAGTCAGCCCCAGCATTTT	CASSQDWRYSQPQHF
TRBV27	NA	NA	TRBJ1-1	TGTGCCAGCAGTTTCGGCGGGGGGGCGTACACTGAAGCTTTCTTT	CASSFGGGAYTEAFF
TRBV5-1	NA	TRBD2	TRBJ2-7	TGCGCCAGCAGCTTGATAGCGGGAGGGCCCTCCGAGCAGTACTTC	CASSLIAGGPSEQYF
TRBV7-9	once	TRBD2	TRBJ2-5	TGTGCCAGCAGCTTAGTAGTAGCGGGAGAGGAGGAGACCCAGTACTTC	CASSLVVAGEEETQYF
TRBV27	NA	TRBD2	TRBJ2-3	TGTGCCAGCAGTCTCAAGACTAGCGGCACAGATACGCAGTATTTT	CASSLKTSGTDTQYF
TRBV5-4	once	NA	TRBJ2-3	TGTGCCAGCAGTCAGCGGGTTAGCACAGATACGCAGTATTTT	CASSQRVSTDTQYF
TRBV18	NA	NA	TRBJ1-4	TGTGCCAGCTCACCACTTTCTACTGAAAAACTGTTTTTT	CASSPLSTEKLFF
TRBV24-1	NA	NA	TRBJ2-3	TGTGCCACCAGTCGCGGCGGGAGCACAGATACGCAGTATTTT	CATSRGGSTDTQYF
TRBV7-6	NA	NA	TRBJ2-2	TGTGCCAGCAGCCCGACCAACAGGAGGAACACCGGGGAGCTGTTTTTT	CASSPTNRRNTGELFF
TRBV23-1	once	NA	TRBJ2-5	TGCGCCAGCAGTCAATCAGGAGTGGAGACCCAGTACTTC	CASSQSGVETQYF
TRBV6-6	NA	NA	TRBJ2-5	TGTGCCAGCAGGGGGGCTCTGGAGACCCAGTACTTC	CASRGALETQYF
TRBV5-4	NA	TRBD2	TRBJ2-3	TGTGCCAGCAGCGGGCTAGCGGGAGGGGGGCCAGATACGCAGTATTTT	CASSGLAGGGPDTQYF
TRBV27	NA	TRBD1	TRBJ1-6	TGTGCCAGCAGTTTCGGGACAGCCTCACCCCTCCACTTT	CASSFGTASPLHF
TRBV28	NA	NA	TRBJ2-7	TGTGCCAGCAGTTCTCAGACAGGCCCCTACGAGCAGTACTTC	CASSSQTGPYEQYF
TRBV6-5	NA	NA	TRBJ2-7	TGTGCCAGCGGAGGGCCGAATAGTTACGAGCAGTACTTC	CASGGPNSYEQYF
TRBV11-2	NA	TRBD2	TRBJ2-3	TGTGCCAGCAGCTTAGGGACTAGCGGGACGACAGATACGCAGTATTTT	CASSLGTSGTTDTQYF
TRBV2	NA	NA	TRBJ1-5	TGTGCCAGCAGTGGGGGGGGGACGAGCAATCAGCCCCAGCATTTT	CASSGGGTSNQPQHF
TRBV11-2	NA	NA	TRBJ2-7	TGTGCCAGCAGCCAAACAGGGTTAGGCTACGAGCAGTACTTC	CASSQTGLGYEQYF
TRBV10-3	NA	NA	TRBJ2-7	TGTGCCATACTCGCCAGCGGTACCAGCTCCTACGAGCAGTACTTC	CAILASGTSSYEQYF
TRBV19	NA	TRBD1	TRBJ2-6	TGTGCCAGTAGTATAGGACCGGGACAGGGATCCTCCTCTGGGGCCAACGTCCTGACTTTC	CASSIGPGQGSSSGANVLTF
TRBV6-5	NA	NA	TRBJ1-2	TGTGCCAGCACCACCGACAGAAATAATAACTATGGCTACACCTTC	CASTTDRNNNYGYTF
TRBV4-2	NA	NA	TRBJ2-2	TGTGCCAGCAGCCAAGGCGGCGAGATGGGCGGGGAGCTGTTTTTT	CASSQGGEMGGELFF
TRBV28	NA	NA	TRBJ1-5	TGTGCCAGCAGCCAGACTTCAGGGGCAGGTCAGCCCCAGCATTTT	CASSQTSGAGQPQHF
TRBV7-2	NA	NA	TRBJ2-7	TGTGCCAGCAGCTCCAGCGGCGGCTACGAGCAGTACTTC	CASSSSGGYEQYF